The clone carrying this T cell receptor (beta chain) turned up a few times. Its antigen is unknown. The CDR3 length is 14 residues. From the 5' RACE reads, TCRdb called clonotypes with MiXCR, one entry per CDR3 protein. The sample has more than 35,000 distinct CDR3 sequences; 6.1% are singletons. This sample is part of a study of T-cell memory formation after mild COVID-19. Study-wide results and caveats: Cross-reactive memory seemingly joined, as some responding clones were found in pre-infection memory. For second-wave clones that peaked at day 37, SARS-CoV-2 specificity went unverified.

The origin of this receptor is an adult who had mild COVID-19 (a few samples of this study predate the infection). Cell type and time point are not known. The V call is TRBV21-1, the J call TRBJ2-7; TRBD2 is the table's D call, not checked against the DNA. TRBV21-1 is deemed a pseudogene. Sequencing input: PBMCs or a T cell subset sorted from them (not recorded which). The CDR3 here is CASSKLPSRYEQYF. CDR3 sequence (DNA): TGTGCCAGCAGCAAACTTCCTAGCCGCTACGAGCAGTACTTC.